What follows are 7 T cell receptor beta chains derived from one specimen sequenced in a study of OX40 agonist ivuxolimab in advanced cancers. Assay: immunoSEQ multiplex PCR; the TCRdb copy retains only in-frame clones and omits some. The sample has 75,000 to 85,000 clones; roughly 91% are singletons. Material: CD4+ or CD8+ T cells sorted from blood, obtained in a trial of the OX40 agonist ivuxolimab. All receptors derive from an adult with an advanced solid tumor such as melanoma, head and neck, liver or kidney cancer.

The genes are TRBV19 and TRBJ2-3, with TRBD2 identical over 11 bases. The CDR3 length is 16 residues. The junction had 8 bases not matched to a gene; V was cut back by 4 bases and J by 5 bases. In germline, CDR1 is LNHDA, CDR2 SQIVND (reference sequence). The CDR3: CASSSLLAGVGDTQYF. The CDR3 DNA reads as TGTGCCAGTAGTAGTTTACTAGCGGGAGTTGGAGATACGCAGTATTTT.

The chain joins TRBV2 to TRBJ2-1; 7 nucleotides agree with TRBD2. Per germline, CDR1 SNHLY and CDR2 FYNNEI. The CDR3 loop spans 12 amino acids. Germline trimming cut 6 bases from V and 15 bases from J; bases unmatched to any gene: 11. The CDR3 loop reads CASRTTSLDSFF. The CDR3 bases are TGTGCCAGCAGGACGACTAGCTTAGATTCGTTCTTC. Combining the CDR3 with reference TRBV2 and TRBJ2-1 gives the whole variable domain EPEVTQTPSHQVTQMGQEVILRCVPISNHLYFYWYRQILGQKVEFLVSFYNNEISEKSEIFDDQFSVERPDGSNFTLKIRSTKLEDSAMYFCASRTTSLDSFFGPGTRLTVL.

The V gene is TRBV5-1, the J gene TRBJ2-3; unclear D gene. Germline V gene sequence: CDR1 SGHRS, CDR2 YFSETQ. Deletions cut 0 bases from V and 0 bases from J, with 5 bases between. The CDR3 contains 14 residues. The CDR3: CASSLGWSTDTQYF. CDR3 bases: TGCGCCAGCAGCTTGGGCTGGAGCACAGATACGCAGTATTTT.

J is TRBJ2-1 and V is TRBV2; D possibly corresponds to TRBD1 (5 bases). The CDR3 loop spans 13 amino acids. CDR1 SNHLY and CDR2 FYNNEI come from the germline V gene. V was shortened by 7 bases and J by 4 bases, with 11 bases between the two germline ends. CDR3 amino acids: CASKTEPYNEQFF. The DNA for the CDR3 is TGTGCCAGCAAGACAGAACCGTACAATGAGCAGTTCTTC. The full variable domain, completed using reference TRBV2 and TRBJ2-1, is EPEVTQTPSHQVTQMGQEVILRCVPISNHLYFYWYRQILGQKVEFLVSFYNNEISEKSEIFDDQFSVERPDGSNFTLKIRSTKLEDSAMYFCASKTEPYNEQFFGPGTRLTVL.

Of note for this clone: Other DNA sequences in the same sample also yield this CDR3. The chain is built from TRBV7-2 and TRBJ2-5, with D uncertain. CDR3 length equals 13 residues. Germline CDR1 and CDR2: SGHTA and FQGNSA. The V end lost 1 base, the J end lost 1 base, and 4 bases lay between the germline ends. CDR3 nucleotides: TGTGCCAGCAGCTTAGGAGTCCAAGAGACCCAGTACTTC. It encodes CASSLGVQETQYF. Filled out from reference TRBV7-2 and TRBJ2-5, the complete variable domain reads GAGVSQSPSNKVTEKGKDVELRCDPISGHTALYWYRQSLGQGLEFLIYFQGNSAPDKSGLPSDRFSAERTGGSVSTLTIQRTQQEDSAVYLCASSLGVQETQYFGPGTRLLVL.

V usage is TRBV25-1 and J usage is TRBJ2-5; TRBD1 might be the D (5 bases). The CDR3 covers 15 residues. V was shortened by 4 bases and J by 1 base, with 13 bases between the two germline ends. Germline CDR1 MGHDK, CDR2 SYGVNS. CDR3: CASSAIQGSQETQYF. CDR3 nucleotide sequence: TGTGCCAGCAGTGCAATCCAGGGTAGCCAAGAGACCCAGTACTTC.

This clone was detected once. The chain combines TRBV19 with TRBJ2-1, with D perhaps given as TRBD1 or TRBD2 (7 bases each). Per germline, CDR1 LNHDA and CDR2 SQIVND (reference sequence). V lost 5 bases to trimming and J lost 2 bases, with 13 bases between them. This CDR3 is 15 amino acids long. CDR3 nucleotides: TGTGCCAGTAGTCAGGGGGGGGGCCCCTACAATGAGCAGTTCTTC. It yields the protein CASSQGGGPYNEQFF.